The 25 T cell receptor beta chains below all came from one sample that was sequenced in a study of blood T cell repertoires in COVID-19. Only in-frame clones appear in the TCRdb table, and some are missing; sequencing was by immunoSEQ multiplex PCR. The top ten hold approximately 1.6% of the sample, which has about 260,000 clones, 80% to 90% seen once. Sequencing was carried out using peripheral blood. Receptors were obtained from a woman aged 40 to 55 who had recovered from COVID-19.

J is TRBJ2-7 and V is TRBV5-4, with D uncertain. Germline V gives CDR1 SGHNT, CDR2 YYREEE (reference sequence). Deletions cut 4 bases from V and 5 bases from J, with 16 bases between. The CDR3 spans 14 residues. The CDR3 nucleotides are TGTGCCAGCAGCCTGGGTTTTGGGCCAGACGAGCAGTACTTC. This gives the protein CASSLGFGPDEQYF.

Notes on this clone: This specimen includes other DNA sequences encoding the same CDR3. This chain links TRBV27 with TRBJ2-7, with a possible D match to TRBD1 (6 bases). V gave up 6 bases and J gave up 4 bases, with 10 bases separating them. The CDR3 length is 12 residues. The germline V gene encodes CDR1 MNHEY and CDR2 SMNVEV (reference sequence). CDR3 loop: CASSPQGYEQYF. CDR3 nucleotides: TGTGCCAGCAGCCCCCAGGGGTACGAGCAGTACTTC.

The chain employs TRBV2 and TRBJ1-1, with a possible D match to TRBD1 (5 bases). With 6 bases removed from V and 3 bases from J, the gap between germline ends came to 5 bases. This CDR3 is built from 11 residues. The germline gives CDR1 SNHLY, CDR2 FYNNEI. In DNA, the CDR3 is TGTGCCAGCAGAGGGGACACTGAAGCTTTCTTT. Encoded protein: CASRGDTEAFF.

This clone was recorded once. V is TRBV29-1 and J is TRBJ1-1; D is possibly TRBD1 (5 bases). The germline gives CDR1 SQVTM, CDR2 ANQGSEA. The CDR3 loop spans 10 amino acids. The ends were cut back, 4 bases at V and 7 bases at J, with 7 bases in the middle. The chain's CDR3 is CSVGTHEAFF. The CDR3 bases are TGCAGCGTTGGGACACATGAAGCTTTCTTT.

V and J are TRBV24-1 and TRBJ2-1, with D unclear. The CDR3 is 13 amino acids. V was clipped by 7 bases and J by 7 bases, with 13 bases between them. In germline, CDR1 is KGHDR, CDR2 SFDVKD. The CDR3 loop is CATSAPLTNEQFF. As DNA, the CDR3 is TGTGCCACCAGCGCCCCCCTAACTAATGAGCAGTTCTTC.

This chain connects TRBV15 to TRBJ1-1; 12 positions match TRBD1. The germline V gene has CDR1 LNHNV and CDR2 YYDKDF (reference sequence). J gave up 6 bases and V 5 bases, and 1 base lay outside the gene matches. The CDR3 is 13 amino acids. The chain's CDR3 is CATSWDRGPEAFF. CDR3 nucleotides: TGTGCCACCAGCTGGGACAGGGGGCCTGAAGCTTTCTTT.

V is TRBV7-9 and J is TRBJ1-4; D might be TRBD1 (6 bases). The CDR3 spans 16 residues. The V end lost 1 base, the J end lost 7 bases, and 16 bases lay between the germline ends. Germline-derived CDR1 and CDR2 are SEHNR and FQNEAQ (reference sequence). The CDR3 nucleotides are TGTGCCAGCAGCTTAGAAGGGGGGGTGAGAAGTGAAAAACTGTTTTTT. Translation: CASSLEGGVRSEKLFF.

The CDR3 region is CASSPTGGNYNEQFF. The CDR3 nucleotides are TGTGCCAGCAGCCCGACAGGGGGAAATTACAATGAGCAGTTCTTC. This sequence joins TRBV6-5 and TRBJ2-1, with TRBD1 identical over 9 bases. V gave up 6 bases and J gave up 4 bases; unmatched junction bases: 7. There are 15 residues in the CDR3. The germline gives CDR1 MNHEY, CDR2 SVGAGI.

J is TRBJ2-2 and V is TRBV19; D might be TRBD2 (5 bases). CDR3 length: 15 residues. Trimming pared 1 base from V and 4 bases from J, leaving 10 bases between. Per the germline V gene, CDR1 is LNHDA and CDR2 is SQIVND (reference sequence). This CDR3 reads CASSIGREGTGELFF. DNA for the CDR3: TGTGCCAGTAGTATAGGTCGAGAGGGCACCGGGGAGCTGTTTTTT.

This chain links TRBV18 with TRBJ2-6, with a tentative D call TRBD2 (7 bases). V was clipped by 3 bases and J by 2 bases, with 17 bases between them. The CDR3 loop spans 18 amino acids. Germline V gives CDR1 KGHSH, CDR2 LQKENI. The CDR3 spells CASSPRRGRETGANVLTF. The CDR3 DNA reads as TGTGCCAGCTCACCCCGGAGGGGGAGGGAGACTGGGGCCAACGTCCTGACTTTC.

This chain connects TRBV5-6 to TRBJ1-1; 10 positions match TRBD1. Germline assignment: CDR1 SGHDT and CDR2 YYEEEE. V was pared by 2 bases and J by 10 bases, with 8 bases of the junction left unmatched. There are 14 residues in the CDR3. In nucleotides, the CDR3 is TGTGCCAGCAGCTTCCGGGACAGGGGCCTGCGAGCTTTCTTT. Translated: CASSFRDRGLRAFF.

This clone appeared a single time. The CDR3 DNA reads TGTGCCAGCAGCTTGGGCGGCGTAGGGGGGGCCGGGGATACGCAGTATTTT. Amino acid sequence: CASSLGGVGGAGDTQYF. The chain employs TRBV5-4 and TRBJ2-3, with a weak D call TRBD2 (7 bases). The CDR3 sequence is 17 residues long. V was clipped by 0 bases and J by 6 bases, with 20 bases between them. Germline CDR1 reads SGHNT; CDR2 reads YYREEE (reference sequence).

CDR3 in amino acids: CASSPRVTPRPGAQYF. The CDR3 DNA is TGTGCCAGCAGCCCCCGGGTCACCCCGCGACCCGGTGCGCAGTATTTT. The chain carries TRBV7-9 and TRBJ2-3; the D is unclear. Germline CDR1 SEHNR, CDR2 FQNEAQ (reference sequence). This CDR3 is built from 16 residues. Trimming pared 5 bases from V and 10 bases from J, leaving 25 bases between.

The chain uses TRBV9 and TRBJ2-2; 7 nucleotides align to TRBD1. This CDR3 contains 14 residues. The V segment lost 2 bases and the J segment 4 bases; nucleotides outside the gene matches: 2. Germline lookup yields CDR1 SGDLS and CDR2 YYNGEE. CDR3 DNA: TGTGCCAGCAGCGTCTCAGGGGGCACCGGGGAGCTGTTTTTT. It codes for CASSVSGGTGELFF.

Only a few counts were recorded for this clone. This chain uses TRBV5-1 with TRBJ2-7, with D possibly TRBD2 on 6 matching bases. This CDR3 has 14 amino acids. Trimming removed 1 base at V and 5 bases at J, with 13 bases between. Germline lookup yields CDR1 SGHRS and CDR2 YFSETQ. The CDR3 loop is CASSLQAGIHEQYF. The CDR3 nucleotides are TGCGCCAGCAGCTTGCAGGCGGGGATCCACGAGCAGTACTTC.

The chain joins TRBV2 to TRBJ2-3; D is unclear. In germline, CDR1 is SNHLY, CDR2 FYNNEI. Between the trimmed V and J ends, which lost 4 bases and 4 bases, there was a span of 12 bases. The CDR3 is made up of 14 amino acids. For the CDR3, the DNA is TGTGCCAGCAGTGGTAACGGGTGGGCAGATACGCAGTATTTT. The encoded protein is CASSGNGWADTQYF.

The chain uses TRBV27 and TRBJ2-1; TRBD2 matches 7 bases. Trimming cost V 6 bases and J 7 bases; bases outside gene matches: 9. Germline V lookup: CDR1 MNHEY, CDR2 SMNVEV (reference sequence). This CDR3 contains 14 residues. In nucleotides, the CDR3 is TGTGCCAGCAGCCCCGGGAGGCGGTGGAATGAGCAGTTCTTC. Translated, it gives CASSPGRRWNEQFF.

V usage is TRBV5-4 and J usage is TRBJ2-5; weak D call: TRBD1 (6 bases). The CDR3 loop spans 13 amino acids. With 3 bases removed from V and 4 bases from J, the gap between germline ends came to 10 bases. Germline CDR1 and CDR2: SGHNT and YYREEE (reference sequence). The CDR3 DNA follows: TGTGCCAGCAGCTCGGACAGCCGAGAGACCCAGTACTTC. Translating it yields CASSSDSRETQYF.

The genes are TRBV6-2 or TRBV6-3 and TRBJ1-5; no reliable D call. CDR1 and CDR2 from the germline V gene are MNHEY and SVGEGT. Trimming removed 1 base at V and 4 bases at J, with 11 bases between. This CDR3 spans 15 amino acids. CDR3 in amino acids: CASSYLEDRNQPQHF. The CDR3 region has the DNA TGTGCCAGCAGTTACTTGGAGGACCGGAATCAGCCCCAGCATTTT.

The V and J genes are TRBV15 and TRBJ2-3; perhaps TRBD2 as D (5 bases). V was cut by 3 bases and J by 10 bases, with 11 bases left in between. Germline V gene sequence: CDR1 LNHNV, CDR2 YYDKDF (reference sequence). CDR3 length: 12 amino acids. The CDR3 DNA reads TGTGCCACCAGCAGCCCCGCTAGCCCGCAGTATTTT. Translation: CATSSPASPQYF.

This sequence joins TRBV29-1 and TRBJ1-6; D unresolved. CDR3 length: 13 residues. CDR1 and CDR2 (germline): SQVTM, ANQGSEA. Trimming shortened V by 7 bases and J by 6 bases, and 13 bases separated the two germline ends. The CDR3 sequence: CSAMLDSNSPLHF. The CDR3 coding sequence is TGCAGCGCCATGTTGGACTCTAATTCACCCCTCCACTTT. Combining the CDR3 with reference TRBV29-1 and TRBJ1-6 gives the whole variable domain SAVISQKPSRDICQRGTSLTIQCQVDSQVTMMFWYRQQPGQSLTLIATANQGSEATYESGFVIDKFPISRPNLTFSTLTVSNMSPEDSSIYLCSAMLDSNSPLHFGNGTRLTVT.

This chain uses TRBV5-1 with TRBJ1-2; possibly TRBD1 for D (6 bases). Germline values: CDR1 SGHRS, CDR2 YFSETQ. Trimming took off 4 bases at V and 7 bases at J, with 20 bases between the two ends. This CDR3 comprises 15 residues. The CDR3 DNA reads TGCGCCAGCAGCAACGGCAGAGTGGGGGCCTCTGGCTACACCTTC. Translating it yields CASSNGRVGASGYTF.

V gene TRBV13 combines with J gene TRBJ2-7; TRBD1 aligns across 7 bases. Per germline, CDR1 PRHDT and CDR2 FYEKMQ (reference sequence). J gave up 3 bases and V 3 bases, and 5 bases lay outside the gene matches. CDR3 length: 14 residues. The CDR3 DNA sequence: TGTGCCAGCAGCTTTCGAGGGGGCCTCTACGAGCAGTACTTC. Translated: CASSFRGGLYEQYF.

The chain recombines TRBV5-1 with TRBJ2-1; 7 bases agree with TRBD1. Germline CDR1 and CDR2: SGHRS and YFSETQ. The CDR3 is made up of 16 amino acids. V lost 1 base and J lost 4; bases outside the gene matches: 8. The CDR3 is CASSLRRDSQYNEQFF. DNA of the CDR3: TGCGCCAGCAGCTTGCGCCGGGACAGTCAATACAATGAGCAGTTCTTC.

V usage is TRBV6-6 and J usage is TRBJ2-7, with 7 nucleotides matching TRBD1. There are 12 residues in the CDR3. Germline V gene data show CDR1 as MNHNY and CDR2 as SVGAGI (reference sequence). The trim removed 5 bases at V and 4 bases at J, leaving 2 bases unmatched. For the CDR3, the DNA is TGTGCCAGCAGTGACAGGGCTTACGAGCAGTACTTC. Protein sequence: CASSDRAYEQYF.